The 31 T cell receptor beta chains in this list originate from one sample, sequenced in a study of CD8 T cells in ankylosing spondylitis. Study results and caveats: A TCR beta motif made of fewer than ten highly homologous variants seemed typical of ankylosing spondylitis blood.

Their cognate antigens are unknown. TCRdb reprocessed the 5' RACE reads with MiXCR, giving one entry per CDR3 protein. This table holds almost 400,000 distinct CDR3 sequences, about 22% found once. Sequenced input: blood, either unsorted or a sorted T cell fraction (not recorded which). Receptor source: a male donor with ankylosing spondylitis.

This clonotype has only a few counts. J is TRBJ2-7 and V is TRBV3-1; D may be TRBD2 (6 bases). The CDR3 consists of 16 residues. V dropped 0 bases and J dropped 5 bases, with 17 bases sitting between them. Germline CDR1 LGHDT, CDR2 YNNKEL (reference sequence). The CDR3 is CASSQDWGEALHEQYF. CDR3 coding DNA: TGTGCCAGCAGCCAAGATTGGGGGGAGGCCCTCCACGAGCAGTACTTC.

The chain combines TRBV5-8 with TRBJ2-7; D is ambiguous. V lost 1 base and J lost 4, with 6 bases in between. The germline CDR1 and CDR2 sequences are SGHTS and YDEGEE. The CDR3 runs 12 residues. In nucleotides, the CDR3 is TGTGCCAGCAGCTTGACGCATTACGAGCAGTACTTC. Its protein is CASSLTHYEQYF.

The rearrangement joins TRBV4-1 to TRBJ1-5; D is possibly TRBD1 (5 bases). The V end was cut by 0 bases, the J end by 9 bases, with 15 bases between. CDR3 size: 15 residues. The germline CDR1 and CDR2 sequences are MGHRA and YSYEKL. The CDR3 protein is CASSQEGRAPGPQHF. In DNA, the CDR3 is TGCGCCAGCAGCCAAGAGGGCAGGGCCCCTGGGCCCCAGCATTTT.

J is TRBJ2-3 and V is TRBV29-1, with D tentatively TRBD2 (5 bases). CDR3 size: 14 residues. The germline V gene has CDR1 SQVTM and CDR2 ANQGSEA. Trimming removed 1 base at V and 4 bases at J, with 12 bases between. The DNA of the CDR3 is TGCAGCGTTGAAGCTAGCTTCGTGGCAGATACGCAGTATTTT. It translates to CSVEASFVADTQYF.

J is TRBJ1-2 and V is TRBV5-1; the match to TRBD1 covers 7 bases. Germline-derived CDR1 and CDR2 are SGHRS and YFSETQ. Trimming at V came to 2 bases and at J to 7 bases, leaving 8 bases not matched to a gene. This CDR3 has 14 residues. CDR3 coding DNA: TGCGCCAGCAGCTTAAGCCACAGGGGCCGTGGCTACACCTTC. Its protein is CASSLSHRGRGYTF.

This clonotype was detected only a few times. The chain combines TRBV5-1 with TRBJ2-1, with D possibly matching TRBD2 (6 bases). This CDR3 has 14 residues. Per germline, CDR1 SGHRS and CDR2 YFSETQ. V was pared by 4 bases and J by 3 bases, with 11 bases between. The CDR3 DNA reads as TGCGCCAGCAGCCAAGGACTAATCTACAATGAGCAGTTCTTC. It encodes CASSQGLIYNEQFF.

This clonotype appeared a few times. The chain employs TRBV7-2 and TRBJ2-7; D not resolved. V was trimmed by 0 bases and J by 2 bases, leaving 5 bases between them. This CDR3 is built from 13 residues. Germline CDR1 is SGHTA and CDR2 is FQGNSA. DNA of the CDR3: TGTGCCAGCAGCTTAGCGGTGACCTACGAGCAGTACTTC. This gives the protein CASSLAVTYEQYF.

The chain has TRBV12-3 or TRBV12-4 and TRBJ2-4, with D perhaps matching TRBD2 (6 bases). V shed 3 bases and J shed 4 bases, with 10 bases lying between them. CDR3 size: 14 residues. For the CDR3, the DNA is TGTGCCAGCAGTTTGTCTAGCGAAAAAAACATTCAGTACTTC. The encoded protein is CASSLSSEKNIQYF.

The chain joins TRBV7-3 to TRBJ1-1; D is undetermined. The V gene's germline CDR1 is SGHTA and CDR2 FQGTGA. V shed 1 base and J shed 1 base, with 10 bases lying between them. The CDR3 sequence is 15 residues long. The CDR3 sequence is CASSLNAGENTEAFF. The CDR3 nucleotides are TGTGCCAGCAGCTTAAATGCGGGTGAGAACACTGAAGCTTTCTTT. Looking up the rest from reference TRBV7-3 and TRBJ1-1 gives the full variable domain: GAGVSQTPSNKVTEKGKYVELRCDPISGHTALYWYRQSLGQGPEFLIYFQGTGAADDSGLPNDRFFAVRPEGSVSTLKIQRTERGDSAVYLCASSLNAGENTEAFFGQGTRLTVV.

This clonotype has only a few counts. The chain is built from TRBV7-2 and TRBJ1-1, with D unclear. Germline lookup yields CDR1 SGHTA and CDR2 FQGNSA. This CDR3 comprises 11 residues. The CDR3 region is CVVSRSTEAFF. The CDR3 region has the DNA TGTGTCGTCAGTCGGAGCACTGAAGCTTTCTTT.

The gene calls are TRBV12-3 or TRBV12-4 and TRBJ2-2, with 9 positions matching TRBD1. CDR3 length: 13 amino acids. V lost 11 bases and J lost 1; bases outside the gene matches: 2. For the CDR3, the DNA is TGTGCCTCGGGACAGGGGAACACCGGGGAGCTGTTTTTT. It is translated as CASGQGNTGELFF.

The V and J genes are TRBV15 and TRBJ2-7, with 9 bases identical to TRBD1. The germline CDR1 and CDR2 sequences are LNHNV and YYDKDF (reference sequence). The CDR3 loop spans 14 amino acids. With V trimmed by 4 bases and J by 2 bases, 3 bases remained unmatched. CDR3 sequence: CATSINRGPYEQYF. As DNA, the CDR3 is TGTGCCACCAGCATCAACAGGGGGCCCTACGAGCAGTACTTC.

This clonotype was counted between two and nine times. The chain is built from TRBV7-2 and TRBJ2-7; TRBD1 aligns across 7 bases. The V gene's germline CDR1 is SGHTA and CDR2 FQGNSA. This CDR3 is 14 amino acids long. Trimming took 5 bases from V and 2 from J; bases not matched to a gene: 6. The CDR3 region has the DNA TGTGCCAGCAGCACCGCCGGGACAGCCTACGAGCAGTACTTC. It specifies CASSTAGTAYEQYF.

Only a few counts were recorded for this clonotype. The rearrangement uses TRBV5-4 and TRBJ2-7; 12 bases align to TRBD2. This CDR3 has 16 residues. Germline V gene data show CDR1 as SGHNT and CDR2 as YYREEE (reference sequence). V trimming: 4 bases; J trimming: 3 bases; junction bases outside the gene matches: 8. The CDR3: CASSPQTSGRVYEQYF. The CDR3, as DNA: TGTGCCAGCAGCCCCCAGACTAGCGGGAGAGTCTACGAGCAGTACTTC.

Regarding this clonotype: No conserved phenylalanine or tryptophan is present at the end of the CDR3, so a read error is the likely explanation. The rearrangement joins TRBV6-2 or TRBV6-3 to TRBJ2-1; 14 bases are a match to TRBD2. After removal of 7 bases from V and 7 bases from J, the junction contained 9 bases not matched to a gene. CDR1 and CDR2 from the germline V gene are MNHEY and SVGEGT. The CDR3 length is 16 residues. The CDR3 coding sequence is TGTGCCAGCACCTCTCGACTAGCGGGAGGGCCGAATGAGCAGTTCTTA. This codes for CASTSRLAGGPNEQFL.

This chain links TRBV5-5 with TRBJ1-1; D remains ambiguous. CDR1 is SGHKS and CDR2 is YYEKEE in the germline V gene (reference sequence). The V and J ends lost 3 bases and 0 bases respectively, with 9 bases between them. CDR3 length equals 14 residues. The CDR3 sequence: CASSYGSMNTEAFF. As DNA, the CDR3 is TGTGCCAGCAGCTACGGTTCCATGAACACTGAAGCTTTCTTT.

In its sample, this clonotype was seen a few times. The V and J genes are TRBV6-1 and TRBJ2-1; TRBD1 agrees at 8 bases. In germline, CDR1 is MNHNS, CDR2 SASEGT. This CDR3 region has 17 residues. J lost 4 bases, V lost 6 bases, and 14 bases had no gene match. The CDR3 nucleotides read TGTGCCAGCAGCACACTTCTGGGGCAGGGGGCTTACAATGAGCAGTTCTTC. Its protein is CASSTLLGQGAYNEQFF.

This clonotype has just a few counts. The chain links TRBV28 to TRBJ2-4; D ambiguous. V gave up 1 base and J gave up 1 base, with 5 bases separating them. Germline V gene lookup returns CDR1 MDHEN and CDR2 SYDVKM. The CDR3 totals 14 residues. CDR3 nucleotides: TGTGCCAGCAGTTTATTGTGGGCCAAAAACATTCAGTACTTC. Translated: CASSLLWAKNIQYF.

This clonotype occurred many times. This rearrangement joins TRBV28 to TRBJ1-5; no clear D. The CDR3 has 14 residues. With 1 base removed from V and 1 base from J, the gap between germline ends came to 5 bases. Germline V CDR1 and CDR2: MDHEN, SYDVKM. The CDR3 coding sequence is TGTGCCAGCAGTTTATTTGGGAGCAATCAGCCCCAGCATTTT. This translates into CASSLFGSNQPQHF.

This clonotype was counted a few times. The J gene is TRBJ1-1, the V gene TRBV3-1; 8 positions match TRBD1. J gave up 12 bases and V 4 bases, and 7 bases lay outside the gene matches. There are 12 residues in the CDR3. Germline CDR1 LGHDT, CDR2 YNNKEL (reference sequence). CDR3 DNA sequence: TGTGCCAGCAGCCTATTGGACAGGGTCCCTTTCTTT. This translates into CASSLLDRVPFF. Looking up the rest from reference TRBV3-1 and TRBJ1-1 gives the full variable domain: DTAVSQTPKYLVTQMGNDKSIKCEQNLGHDTMYWYKQDSKKFLKIMFSYNNKELIINETVPNRFSPKSPDKAHLNLHINSLELGDSAVYFCASSLLDRVPFFGQGTRLTVV.

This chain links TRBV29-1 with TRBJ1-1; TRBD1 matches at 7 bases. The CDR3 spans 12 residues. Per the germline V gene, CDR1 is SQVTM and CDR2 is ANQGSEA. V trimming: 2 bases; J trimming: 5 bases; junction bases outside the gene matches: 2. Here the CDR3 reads CSVEYRGTEAFF. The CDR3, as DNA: TGCAGCGTTGAATACAGGGGTACTGAAGCTTTCTTT.

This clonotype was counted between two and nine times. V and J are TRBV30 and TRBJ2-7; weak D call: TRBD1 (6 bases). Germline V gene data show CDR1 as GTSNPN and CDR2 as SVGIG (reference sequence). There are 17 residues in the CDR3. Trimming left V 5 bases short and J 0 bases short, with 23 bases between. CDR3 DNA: TGTGCCTGGTTACCTGGACAGAAGTCCTATACCTCCTACGAGCAGTACTTC. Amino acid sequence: CAWLPGQKSYTSYEQYF. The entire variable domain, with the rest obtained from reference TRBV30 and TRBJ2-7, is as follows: SQTIHQWPATLVQPVGSPLSLECTVEGTSNPNLYWYRQAAGRGLQLLFYSVGIGQISSEVPQNLSASRPQDRQFILSSKKLLLSDSGFYLCAWLPGQKSYTSYEQYFGPGTRLTVT.

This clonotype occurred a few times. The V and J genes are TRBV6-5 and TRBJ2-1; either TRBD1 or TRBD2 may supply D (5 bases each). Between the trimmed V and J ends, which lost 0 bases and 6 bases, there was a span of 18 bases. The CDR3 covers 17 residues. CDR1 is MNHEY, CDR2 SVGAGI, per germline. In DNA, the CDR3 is TGTGCCAGCAGTTACTCGGGGCGGATCGGGAATCGCAATGAGCAGTTCTTC. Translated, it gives CASSYSGRIGNRNEQFF.

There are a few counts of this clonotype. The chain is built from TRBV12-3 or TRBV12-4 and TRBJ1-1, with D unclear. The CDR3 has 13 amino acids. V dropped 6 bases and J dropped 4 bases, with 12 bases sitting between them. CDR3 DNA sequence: TGTGCCAGCAGACTCCGACTGGGCACTGAAGCTTTCTTT. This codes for CASRLRLGTEAFF.

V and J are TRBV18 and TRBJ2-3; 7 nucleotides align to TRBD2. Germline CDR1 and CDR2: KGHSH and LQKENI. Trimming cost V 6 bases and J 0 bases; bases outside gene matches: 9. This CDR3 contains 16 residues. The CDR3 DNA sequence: TGTGCCAGCTCGAACGGGCTAGCGGTAAGCACAGATACGCAGTATTTT. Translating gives CASSNGLAVSTDTQYF.

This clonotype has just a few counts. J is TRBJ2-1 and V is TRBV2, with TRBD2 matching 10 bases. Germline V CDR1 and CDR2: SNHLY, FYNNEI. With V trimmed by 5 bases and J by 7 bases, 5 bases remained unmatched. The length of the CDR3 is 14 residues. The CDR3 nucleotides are TGTGCCAGCAGTCCACTAGCGGGAACGAATGAGCAGTTCTTC. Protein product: CASSPLAGTNEQFF.

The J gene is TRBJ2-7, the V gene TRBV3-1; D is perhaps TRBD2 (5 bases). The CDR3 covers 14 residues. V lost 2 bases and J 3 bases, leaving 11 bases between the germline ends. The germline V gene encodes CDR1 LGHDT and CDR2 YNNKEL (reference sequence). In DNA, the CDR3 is TGTGCCAGCAGCCAAATGCGGGCCGACTACGAGCAGTACTTC. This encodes CASSQMRADYEQYF.

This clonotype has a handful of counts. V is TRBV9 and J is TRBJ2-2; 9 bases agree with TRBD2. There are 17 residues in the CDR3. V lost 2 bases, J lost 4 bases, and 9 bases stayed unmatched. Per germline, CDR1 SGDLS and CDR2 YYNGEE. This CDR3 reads CASSVLTSGRGTGELFF. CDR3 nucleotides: TGTGCCAGCAGCGTTCTGACTAGCGGCCGCGGCACCGGGGAGCTGTTTTTT.

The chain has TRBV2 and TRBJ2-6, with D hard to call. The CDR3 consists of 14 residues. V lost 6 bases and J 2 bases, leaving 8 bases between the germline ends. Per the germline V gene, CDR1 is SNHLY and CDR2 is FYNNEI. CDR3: CASRKGPGANVLTF. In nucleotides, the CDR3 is TGTGCCAGCAGAAAGGGCCCTGGGGCCAACGTCCTGACTTTC.

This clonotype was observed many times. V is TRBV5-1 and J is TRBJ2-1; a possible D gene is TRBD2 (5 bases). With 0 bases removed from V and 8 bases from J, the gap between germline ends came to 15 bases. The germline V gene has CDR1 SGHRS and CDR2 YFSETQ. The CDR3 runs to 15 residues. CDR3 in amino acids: CASSLEASLDDEQFF. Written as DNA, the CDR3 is TGCGCCAGCAGCTTGGAGGCTAGCCTAGACGATGAGCAGTTCTTC.

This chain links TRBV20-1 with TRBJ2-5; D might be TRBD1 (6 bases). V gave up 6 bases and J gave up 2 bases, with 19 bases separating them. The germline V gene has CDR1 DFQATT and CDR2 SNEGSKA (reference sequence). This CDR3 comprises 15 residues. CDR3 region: CSARVGRGRQETQYF. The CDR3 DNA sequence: TGCAGTGCCCGAGTGGGCAGGGGTCGTCAAGAGACCCAGTACTTC.